The subject of this entry is one T cell receptor (beta chain). Its antigen is as yet unknown. TEMRA cells were enriched by FACS, and CD4+ and CD8+ T cells were negatively isolated. This specimen belongs to a study of CD8 T cells in Susac syndrome. Study information: Intravenous immunoglobulin alone or corticosteroids were being given to patients with Susac syndrome at blood draw, unless they were therapy-naive.

The germline V gene encodes CDR1 GTSNPN and CDR2 SVGIG (reference sequence). The CDR3 loop spans 15 amino acids. Trimming took 2 bases from V and 4 from J; bases not matched to a gene: 11. Reverse transcription of about 0.45 to 1 ug RNA was performed with random hexamers. TCRdb used MiXCR to reprocess the immunoSEQ multiplex PCR reads, holding one entry per CDR3 protein. The table has more than 150,000 distinct CDR3 sequences, around 95% seen once. The study's findings and limits: The Susac syndrome CD4+ T cell repertoires displayed no clonal expansion.

Sequences were obtained from CD4+ T cells from PBMCs. The rearrangement uses TRBV30 and TRBJ2-7, with 7 bases matching TRBD1. The clonotype comes from a human donor with Susac syndrome. The CDR3 loop reads CAWSFMTGIMYEQYF. CDR3 in DNA: TGTGCCTGGAGTTTCATGACAGGGATTATGTACGAGCAGTACTTC.